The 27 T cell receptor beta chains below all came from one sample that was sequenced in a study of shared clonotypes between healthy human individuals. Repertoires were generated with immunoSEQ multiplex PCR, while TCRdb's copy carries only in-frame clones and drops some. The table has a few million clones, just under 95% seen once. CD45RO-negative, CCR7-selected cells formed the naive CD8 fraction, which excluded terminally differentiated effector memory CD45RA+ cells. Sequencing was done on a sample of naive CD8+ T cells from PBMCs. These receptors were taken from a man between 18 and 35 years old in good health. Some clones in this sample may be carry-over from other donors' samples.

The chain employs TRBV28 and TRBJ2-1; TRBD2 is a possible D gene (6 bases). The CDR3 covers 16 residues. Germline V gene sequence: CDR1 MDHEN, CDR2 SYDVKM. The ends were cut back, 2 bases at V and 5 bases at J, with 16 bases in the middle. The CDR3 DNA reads TGTGCCAGCAGTTTAGCGGGAAGGGGAGCCAACAATGAGCAGTTCTTC. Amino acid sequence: CASSLAGRGANNEQFF. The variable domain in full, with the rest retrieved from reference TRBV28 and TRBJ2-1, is DVKVTQSSRYLVKRTGEKVFLECVQDMDHENMFWYRQDPGLGLRLIYFSYDVKMKEKGDIPEGYSVSREKKERFSLILESASTNQTSMYLCASSLAGRGANNEQFFGPGTRLTVL.

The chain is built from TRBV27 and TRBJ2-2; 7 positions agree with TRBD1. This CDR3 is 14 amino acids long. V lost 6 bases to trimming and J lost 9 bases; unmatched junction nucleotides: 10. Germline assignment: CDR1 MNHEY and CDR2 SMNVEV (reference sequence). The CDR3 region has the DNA TGTGCCAGCAGACCGATACAGGGGAGAAGGGAGCTGTTTTTT. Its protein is CASRPIQGRRELFF.

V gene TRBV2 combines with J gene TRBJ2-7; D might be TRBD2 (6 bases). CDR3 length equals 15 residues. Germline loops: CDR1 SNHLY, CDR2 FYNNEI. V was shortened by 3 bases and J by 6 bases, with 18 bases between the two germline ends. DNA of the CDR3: TGTGCCAGCAGTGATTACCCTGGGGGGAGAGGCGAGCAGTACTTC. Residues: CASSDYPGGRGEQYF.

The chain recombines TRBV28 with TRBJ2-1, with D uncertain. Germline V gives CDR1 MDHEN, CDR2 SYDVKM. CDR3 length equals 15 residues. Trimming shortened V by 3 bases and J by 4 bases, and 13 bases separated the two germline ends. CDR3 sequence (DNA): TGTGCCAGCAGTTTGCTTCGGCAGCTTTACAATGAGCAGTTCTTC. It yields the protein CASSLLRQLYNEQFF. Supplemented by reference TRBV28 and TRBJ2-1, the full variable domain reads DVKVTQSSRYLVKRTGEKVFLECVQDMDHENMFWYRQDPGLGLRLIYFSYDVKMKEKGDIPEGYSVSREKKERFSLILESASTNQTSMYLCASSLLRQLYNEQFFGPGTRLTVL.

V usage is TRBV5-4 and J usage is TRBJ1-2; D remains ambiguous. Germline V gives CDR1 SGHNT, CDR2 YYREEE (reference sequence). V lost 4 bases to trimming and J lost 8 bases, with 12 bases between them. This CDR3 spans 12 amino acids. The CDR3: CASSIDGGGYTF. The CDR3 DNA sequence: TGTGCCAGCAGCATCGACGGAGGCGGCTACACCTTC.

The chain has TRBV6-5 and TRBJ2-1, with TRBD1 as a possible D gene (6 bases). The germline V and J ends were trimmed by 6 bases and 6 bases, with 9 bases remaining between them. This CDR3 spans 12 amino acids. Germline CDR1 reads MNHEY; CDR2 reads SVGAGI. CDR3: CASSLGGNEQFF. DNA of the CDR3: TGTGCCAGCAGCTTAGGGGGCAATGAGCAGTTCTTC.

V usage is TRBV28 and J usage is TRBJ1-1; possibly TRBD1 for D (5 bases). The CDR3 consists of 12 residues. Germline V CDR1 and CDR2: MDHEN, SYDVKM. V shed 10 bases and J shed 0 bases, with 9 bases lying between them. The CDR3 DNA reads TGTGCCACCTGGGACTTGAACACTGAAGCTTTCTTT. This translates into CATWDLNTEAFF.

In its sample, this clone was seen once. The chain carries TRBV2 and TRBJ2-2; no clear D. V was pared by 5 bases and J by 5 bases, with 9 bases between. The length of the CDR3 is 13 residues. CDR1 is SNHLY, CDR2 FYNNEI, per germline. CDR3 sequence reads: CASSPGRTGELFF. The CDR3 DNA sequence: TGTGCCAGCAGTCCCGGACGGACCGGGGAGCTGTTTTTT.

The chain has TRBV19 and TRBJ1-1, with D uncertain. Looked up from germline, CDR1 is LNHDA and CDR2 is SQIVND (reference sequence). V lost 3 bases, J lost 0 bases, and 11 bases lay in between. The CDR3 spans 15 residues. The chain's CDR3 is CASSIDEEVNTEAFF. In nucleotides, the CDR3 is TGTGCCAGTAGTATTGACGAAGAGGTGAACACTGAAGCTTTCTTT. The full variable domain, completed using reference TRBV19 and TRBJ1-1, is DGGITQSPKYLFRKEGQNVTLSCEQNLNHDAMYWYRQDPGQGLRLIYYSQIVNDFQKGDIAEGYSVSREKKESFPLTVTSAQKNPTAFYLCASSIDEEVNTEAFFGQGTRLTVV.

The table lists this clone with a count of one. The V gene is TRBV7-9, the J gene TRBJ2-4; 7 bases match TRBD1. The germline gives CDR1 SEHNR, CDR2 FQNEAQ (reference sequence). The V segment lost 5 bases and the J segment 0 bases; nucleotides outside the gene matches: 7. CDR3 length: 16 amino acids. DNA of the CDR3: TGTGCCAGCAGCCAAACGACAGGGCCAGCCAAAAACATTCAGTACTTC. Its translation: CASSQTTGPAKNIQYF.

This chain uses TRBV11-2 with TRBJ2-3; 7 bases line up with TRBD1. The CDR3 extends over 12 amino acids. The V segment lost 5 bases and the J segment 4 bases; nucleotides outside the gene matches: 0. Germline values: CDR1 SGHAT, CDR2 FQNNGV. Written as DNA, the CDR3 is TGTGCCAGCAGCCAGGGGGCAGATACGCAGTATTTT. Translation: CASSQGADTQYF.

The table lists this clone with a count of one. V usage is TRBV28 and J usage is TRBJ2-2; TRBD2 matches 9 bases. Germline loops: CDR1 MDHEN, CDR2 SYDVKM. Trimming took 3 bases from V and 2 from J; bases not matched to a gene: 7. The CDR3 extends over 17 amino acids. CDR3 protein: CASSFSSGVPNTGELFF. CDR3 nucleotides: TGTGCCAGCAGTTTCTCTAGCGGGGTCCCTAACACCGGGGAGCTGTTTTTT.

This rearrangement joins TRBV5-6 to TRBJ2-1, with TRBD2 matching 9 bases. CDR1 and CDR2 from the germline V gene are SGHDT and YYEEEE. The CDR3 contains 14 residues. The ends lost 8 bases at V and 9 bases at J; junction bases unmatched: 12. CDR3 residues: CASDTSGGRGEQFF. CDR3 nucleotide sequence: TGTGCCAGTGACACCTCGGGCGGGAGGGGTGAGCAGTTCTTC.

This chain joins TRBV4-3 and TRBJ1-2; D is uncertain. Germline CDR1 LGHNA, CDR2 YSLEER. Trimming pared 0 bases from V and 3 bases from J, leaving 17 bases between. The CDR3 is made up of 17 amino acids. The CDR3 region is CASSQEVSGPTYYGYTF. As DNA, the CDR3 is TGCGCCAGCAGCCAAGAGGTCTCAGGACCAACGTACTATGGCTACACCTTC.

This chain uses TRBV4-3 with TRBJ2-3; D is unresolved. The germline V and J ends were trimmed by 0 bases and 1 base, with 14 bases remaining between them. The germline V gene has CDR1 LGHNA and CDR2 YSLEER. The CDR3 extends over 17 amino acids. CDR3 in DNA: TGCGCCAGCAGCCAAGAATATAAGGTTGCTGGCACAGATACGCAGTATTTT. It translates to CASSQEYKVAGTDTQYF.

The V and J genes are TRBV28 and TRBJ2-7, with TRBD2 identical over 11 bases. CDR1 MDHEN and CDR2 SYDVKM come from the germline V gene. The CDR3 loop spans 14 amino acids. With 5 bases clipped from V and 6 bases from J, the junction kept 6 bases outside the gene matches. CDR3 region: CASSLLAGVGEQYF. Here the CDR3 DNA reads TGTGCCAGCAGTCTACTAGCGGGAGTAGGCGAGCAGTACTTC.

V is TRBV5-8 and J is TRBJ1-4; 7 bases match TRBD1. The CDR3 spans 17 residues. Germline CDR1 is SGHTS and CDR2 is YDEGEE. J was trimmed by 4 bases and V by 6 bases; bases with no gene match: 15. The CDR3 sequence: CASTPRGVGDRNEKLFF. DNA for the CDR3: TGTGCCAGCACCCCCAGGGGGGTTGGGGACCGTAATGAAAAACTGTTTTTT.

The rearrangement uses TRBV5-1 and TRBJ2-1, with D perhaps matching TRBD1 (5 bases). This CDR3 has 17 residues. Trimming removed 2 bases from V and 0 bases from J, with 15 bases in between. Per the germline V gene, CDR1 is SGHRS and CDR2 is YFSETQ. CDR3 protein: CASSFDGALNSYNEQFF. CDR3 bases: TGCGCCAGCAGCTTCGATGGGGCCCTCAACTCCTACAATGAGCAGTTCTTC.

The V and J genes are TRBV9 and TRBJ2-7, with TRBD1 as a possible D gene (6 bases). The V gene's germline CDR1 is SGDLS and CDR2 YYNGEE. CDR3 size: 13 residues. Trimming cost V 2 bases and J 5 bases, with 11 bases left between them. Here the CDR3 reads CASSVDHRDEQYF. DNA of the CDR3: TGTGCCAGCAGCGTGGACCACAGGGACGAGCAGTACTTC.

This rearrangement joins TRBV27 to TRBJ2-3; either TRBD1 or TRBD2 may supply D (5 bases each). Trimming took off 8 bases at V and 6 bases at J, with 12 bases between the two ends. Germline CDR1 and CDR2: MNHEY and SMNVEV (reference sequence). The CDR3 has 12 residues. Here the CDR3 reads CASVGDHDTQYF. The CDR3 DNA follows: TGTGCCAGCGTTGGGGACCACGATACGCAGTATTTT.

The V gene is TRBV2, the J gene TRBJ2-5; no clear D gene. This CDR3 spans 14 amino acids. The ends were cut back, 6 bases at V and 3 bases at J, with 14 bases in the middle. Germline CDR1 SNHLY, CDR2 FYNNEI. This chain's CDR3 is CASSVSSREETQYF. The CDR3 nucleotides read TGTGCCAGCAGCGTTAGTAGTCGGGAAGAGACCCAGTACTTC.

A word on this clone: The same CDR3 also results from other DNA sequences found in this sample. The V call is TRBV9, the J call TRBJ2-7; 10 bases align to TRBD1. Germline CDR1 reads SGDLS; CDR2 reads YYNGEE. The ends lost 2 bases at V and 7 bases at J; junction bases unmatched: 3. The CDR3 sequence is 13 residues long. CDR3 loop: CASSVRTGGEQYF. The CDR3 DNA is TGTGCCAGCAGCGTCAGGACAGGGGGGGAGCAGTACTTC.

In nucleotides, the CDR3 is TGTGCCAGCAGCCCGGGGTTCTACAATGAGCAGTTCTTC. It encodes CASSPGFYNEQFF. The J gene is TRBJ2-1, the V gene TRBV7-3; D perhaps matches TRBD2 (5 bases). Trimming cost V 5 bases and J 3 bases, with 8 bases left between them. Germline assignment: CDR1 SGHTA and CDR2 FQGTGA. The CDR3 runs 13 residues.

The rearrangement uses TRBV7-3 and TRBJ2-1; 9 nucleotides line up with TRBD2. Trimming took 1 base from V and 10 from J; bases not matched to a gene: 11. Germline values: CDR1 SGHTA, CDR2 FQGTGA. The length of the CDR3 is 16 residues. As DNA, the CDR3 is TGTGCCAGCAGCTTAATCGCTCGCGGGAGGGCCCGGGAGCAGTTCTTC. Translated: CASSLIARGRAREQFF.

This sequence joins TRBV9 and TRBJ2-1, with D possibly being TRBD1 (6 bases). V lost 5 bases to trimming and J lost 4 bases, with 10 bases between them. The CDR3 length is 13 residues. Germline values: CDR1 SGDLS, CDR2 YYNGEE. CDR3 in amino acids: CASSGGRYNEQFF. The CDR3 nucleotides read TGTGCCAGCAGTGGGGGCAGGTACAATGAGCAGTTCTTC. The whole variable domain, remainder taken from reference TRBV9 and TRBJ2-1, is DSGVTQTPKHLITATGQRVTLRCSPRSGDLSVYWYQQSLDQGLQFLIQYYNGEERAKGNILERFSAQQFPDLHSELNLSSLELGDSALYFCASSGGRYNEQFFGPGTRLTVL.

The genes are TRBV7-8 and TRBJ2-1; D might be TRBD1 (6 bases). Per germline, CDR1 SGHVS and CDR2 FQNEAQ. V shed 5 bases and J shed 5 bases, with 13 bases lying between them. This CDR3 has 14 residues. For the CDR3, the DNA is TGTGCCAGCAGCCTACAGGGAAGGGACAATGAGCAGTTCTTC. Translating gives CASSLQGRDNEQFF.

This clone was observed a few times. The CDR3 loop reads CASRDGSSNEQFF. In DNA, the CDR3 is TGCGCCAGCAGGGACGGGAGTTCCAATGAGCAGTTCTTC. The chain recombines TRBV10-1 with TRBJ2-1, with D perhaps TRBD2 (6 bases). The CDR3 contains 13 residues. The ends were cut back, 6 bases at V and 6 bases at J, with 12 bases in the middle. Germline V gene lookup returns CDR1 WNHNN and CDR2 SYGVQD (reference sequence).